This entry concerns a single T cell receptor (beta chain). This entry comes from a study of blood T cell repertoires in COVID-19. The protocol was immunoSEQ multiplex PCR, while the TCRdb copy is restricted to in-frame clones and leaves out a portion. The sample shows over 90,000 clones, roughly 80% of them seen only once. The CDR3 spans 15 residues. The germline CDR1 and CDR2 sequences are MDHEN and SYDVKM. Trimming at V came to 5 bases and at J to 6 bases, leaving 7 bases not matched to a gene. The V and J genes are TRBV28 and TRBJ1-5; the match to TRBD1 covers 10 bases. The clonotype originates from a man older than 75 with active or convalescent COVID-19. The sequenced sample was peripheral blood. The CDR3 region is CASSATGGLGQPQHF. CDR3 in DNA: TGTGCCAGCAGTGCGACAGGGGGCCTAGGTCAGCCCCAGCATTTT.